A single sample is the source of the 27 T cell receptor beta chains below, sequenced in a study of T cell repertoires in cytomegalovirus infection. Via MiXCR, TCRdb re-called the reads, giving one row per CDR3 protein. The repertoire includes around 450,000 distinct CDR3 sequences, approximately 32% of them detected once, and approximately 14% sits in the top ten. Sequenced sample: PBMCs. The receptors were gathered from a human donor in good health (CMV status not recorded). Some clones in this sample may be carry-over from other donors' samples.

This clonotype was counted between two and nine times. This chain joins TRBV12-3 or TRBV12-4 and TRBJ1-5; 8 bases match TRBD1. This CDR3 region has 18 residues. V lost 1 base to trimming and J lost 2 bases; unmatched junction nucleotides: 10. CDR3 DNA: TGTGCCAGCAGTTTAGGGGACAGGAGCCCGAGCGGCAATCAGCCCCAGCATTTT. It yields the protein CASSLGDRSPSGNQPQHF.

The table lists this clonotype with a few counts. V and J are TRBV4-1 and TRBJ2-5; D tentatively reads TRBD1 or TRBD2 (6 bases each). V was clipped by 3 bases and J by 2 bases, with 13 bases between them. Germline lookup yields CDR1 MGHRA and CDR2 YSYEKL. The CDR3 is 15 residues long. The CDR3 DNA reads TGCGCCAGCAGCCAGTGGAGGGGGAAACAAGAGACCCAGTACTTC. It yields the protein CASSQWRGKQETQYF.

The J gene is TRBJ1-5, the V gene TRBV5-6, with D uncertain. V lost 0 bases, J lost 2 bases, and 9 bases lay in between. The CDR3 has 15 amino acids. CDR1 SGHDT and CDR2 YYEEEE come from the germline V gene. CDR3 region: CASSLAVQGNQPQHF. Written as DNA, the CDR3 is TGTGCCAGCAGCTTGGCTGTCCAGGGCAATCAGCCCCAGCATTTT.

The rearrangement links TRBV28 to TRBJ1-6; D possibly corresponds to TRBD1 (5 bases). Trimming cost V 3 bases and J 10 bases, with 25 bases left between them. CDR1 is MDHEN and CDR2 is SYDVKM in the germline V gene. The CDR3 is 18 amino acids. The CDR3 protein is CASSLVGPHGDGESPLHF. CDR3 nucleotide sequence: TGTGCCAGCAGTTTGGTGGGGCCACACGGTGACGGCGAATCACCCCTCCACTTT.

The table lists this clonotype with a few counts. The rearrangement joins TRBV12-3 or TRBV12-4 to TRBJ1-1; D is unresolved. V was shortened by 1 base and J by 5 bases, with 11 bases between the two germline ends. This CDR3 has 14 amino acids. The CDR3 reads CASSLGSPRTEAFF. CDR3 nucleotides: TGTGCCAGCAGTTTAGGATCCCCCAGGACTGAAGCTTTCTTT.

This clonotype was seen more than once but under ten times. V and J are TRBV20-1 and TRBJ2-5; TRBD1 might be the D (6 bases). With 3 bases removed from V and 5 bases from J, the gap between germline ends came to 19 bases. The germline V gene encodes CDR1 DFQATT and CDR2 SNEGSKA (reference sequence). The CDR3 loop spans 15 amino acids. The CDR3 protein is CSARQKGPQGETQYF. Written as DNA, the CDR3 is TGCAGTGCTAGGCAGAAAGGACCTCAGGGGGAGACCCAGTACTTC.

This clonotype came up a few times. The junction departs from the called germline gene at one end, perhaps through a read error. The CDR3 protein is CASSLTSGDHNEQFF. The DNA of the CDR3 is TGTGCCAGCAGCCTAACTAGCGGGGATCACAATGAGCAGTTCTTC. This chain links TRBV7-3 with TRBJ2-1; 10 nucleotides match TRBD2. The CDR3 consists of 15 residues. Germline V gene lookup returns CDR1 SGHTA and CDR2 FQGTGA.

The chain couples TRBV4-1 to TRBJ1-4, with D uncertain. Per the germline V gene, CDR1 is MGHRA and CDR2 is YSYEKL. The germline V and J ends were trimmed by 0 bases and 4 bases, with 9 bases remaining between them. The CDR3 runs 15 residues. Written as DNA, the CDR3 is TGCGCCAGCAGCCAAGAGGATGGGAGTAATGAAAAACTGTTTTTT. Translated, it gives CASSQEDGSNEKLFF.

J is TRBJ2-2 and V is TRBV12-3 or TRBV12-4; 12 bases are shared with TRBD2. CDR3 length: 16 amino acids. The J segment lost 7 bases and the V segment lost 5 bases, leaving 8 bases of the junction unmatched. The CDR3 DNA follows: TGTGCCAGCAGTCCCCTAGCGGGGGGGCTTTTCGGGGAGCTGTTTTTT. Protein: CASSPLAGGLFGELFF.

This clonotype was seen more than once but under ten times. The CDR3, as DNA: TGCAGCGTTGAACTTGGCGCAGATACGCAGTATTTT. This gives the protein CSVELGADTQYF. The J gene is TRBJ2-3, the V gene TRBV29-1; D is ambiguous. With 2 bases removed from V and 4 bases from J, the gap between germline ends came to 7 bases. Germline CDR1 is SQVTM and CDR2 is ANQGSEA. The CDR3 consists of 12 residues.

In this sample, this clonotype turned up many times. V and J are TRBV7-2 and TRBJ1-2, with a possible D match to TRBD1 (5 bases). The CDR3 totals 12 residues. Germline V CDR1 and CDR2: SGHTA, FQGNSA. V shed 8 bases and J shed 8 bases, with 15 bases lying between them. Here the CDR3 DNA reads TGTGCCAGCCGCCGGGGCACGGAGGGCTACACCTTC. Translation gives CASRRGTEGYTF.

This clonotype showed up many times. The rearrangement joins TRBV6-2 or TRBV6-3 to TRBJ2-7, with D tentatively TRBD2 (6 bases). CDR3 length equals 15 residues. Germline values: CDR1 MNHEY, CDR2 SVGEGT. V was pared by 6 bases and J by 4 bases, with 19 bases between. The CDR3 region is CASSQPGRGIYEQYF. CDR3 DNA: TGTGCCAGCAGCCAACCGGGCCGCGGGATTTACGAGCAGTACTTC.

This clonotype was seen repeatedly, ten times or more. The chain carries TRBV7-9 and TRBJ1-4, with no clear D. The CDR3 loop spans 17 amino acids. The germline V gene has CDR1 SEHNR and CDR2 FQNEAQ (reference sequence). Deletions cut 7 bases from V and 6 bases from J, with 24 bases between. This CDR3 reads CASTKDDRDWRDEKLFF. Written as DNA, the CDR3 is TGTGCCAGCACCAAGGATGATAGGGATTGGAGGGATGAAAAACTGTTTTTT.

CDR3 sequence (DNA): TGCGCCAGCAGCTTGGGCAAAGAAGAGACCCAGTACTTC. Translated, it gives CASSLGKEETQYF. The chain recombines TRBV5-1 with TRBJ2-5; no reliable D call. Deletions cut 0 bases from V and 3 bases from J, with 6 bases between. This CDR3 spans 13 amino acids. Germline-derived CDR1 and CDR2 are SGHRS and YFSETQ.

This clonotype came up a few times. The chain has TRBV20-1 and TRBJ2-5; no firm D call. Germline CDR1 is DFQATT and CDR2 is SNEGSKA (reference sequence). There are 15 residues in the CDR3. V was clipped by 0 bases and J by 2 bases, with 13 bases between them. CDR3 in amino acids: CSARDRVLPQETQYF. Here the CDR3 DNA reads TGCAGTGCTAGAGATAGGGTCCTACCGCAAGAGACCCAGTACTTC.

This clonotype came up a few times. The CDR3 loop reads CASSPGQDNEQFF. DNA for the CDR3: TGCGCCAGCAGCCCCGGACAGGACAATGAGCAGTTCTTC. The chain is built from TRBV5-1 and TRBJ2-1; 7 bases are a match to TRBD1. V trimming: 4 bases; J trimming: 5 bases; junction bases outside the gene matches: 3. This CDR3 contains 13 residues. Germline CDR1 SGHRS, CDR2 YFSETQ.

The CDR3 loop is CASSLDKGRGPYNEQFF. The CDR3 DNA follows: TGTGCCAGCAGCTTAGATAAGGGCAGGGGGCCCTACAATGAGCAGTTCTTC. The chain has TRBV11-3 and TRBJ2-1; TRBD1 agrees at 8 bases. Trimming cost V 0 bases and J 2 bases; bases outside gene matches: 6. This CDR3 contains 17 residues. Per the germline V gene, CDR1 is SGHNT and CDR2 is YENEEA.

The CDR3 spells CASNPLAGLNTGELFF. The CDR3 DNA reads as TGCGCCAGCAACCCGTTAGCGGGCCTGAACACCGGGGAGCTGTTTTTT. The V and J genes are TRBV5-1 and TRBJ2-2; TRBD2 matches at 7 bases. Germline trimming cut 6 bases from V and 1 base from J; bases unmatched to any gene: 9. Germline V lookup: CDR1 SGHRS, CDR2 YFSETQ. The CDR3 covers 16 residues.

This clonotype was detected a few times. The CDR3 loop reads CASSQTTHATGLNTEAFF. DNA of the CDR3: TGCGCCAGCAGCCAGACGACGCATGCGACAGGGCTAAACACTGAAGCTTTCTTT. This rearrangement joins TRBV4-1 to TRBJ1-1; 7 bases agree with TRBD1. CDR3 length equals 18 residues. Germline V lookup: CDR1 MGHRA, CDR2 YSYEKL. The J segment lost 2 bases and the V segment lost 3 bases, leaving 15 bases of the junction unmatched.

This clonotype appeared a few times. V usage is TRBV28 and J usage is TRBJ2-7; D not resolved. This CDR3 comprises 15 residues. Germline V gives CDR1 MDHEN, CDR2 SYDVKM. V lost 5 bases to trimming and J lost 0 bases, with 14 bases between them. CDR3 sequence: CASSRPTSSSYEQYF. CDR3 coding DNA: TGTGCCAGCAGTCGCCCGACATCAAGCTCCTACGAGCAGTACTTC.

Concerning this clonotype: The CDR3 does not end in the conserved phenylalanine or tryptophan, so this is likely a read error. This chain uses TRBV7-9 with TRBJ2-1; D is undetermined. Germline V gives CDR1 SEHNR, CDR2 FQNEAQ (reference sequence). V shed 3 bases and J shed 6 bases, with 3 bases lying between them. The CDR3 is 11 amino acids. The CDR3 sequence: CASSFSNEQFC. CDR3 coding DNA: TGTGCCAGCAGCTTTTCCAATGAGCAGTTCTGC.

The rearrangement uses TRBV4-3 and TRBJ2-7; 7 bases are a match to TRBD2. V lost 1 base to trimming and J lost 7 bases; unmatched junction nucleotides: 4. The CDR3 totals 13 residues. The germline gives CDR1 LGHNA, CDR2 YSLEER. The chain's CDR3 is CASSQALGGEQYF. Here the CDR3 DNA reads TGCGCCAGCAGCCAAGCTTTGGGGGGGGAGCAGTACTTC.

This clonotype turned up a few times. The rearrangement joins TRBV12-3 or TRBV12-4 to TRBJ2-5; the match to TRBD1 covers 10 bases. V lost 6 bases to trimming and J lost 4 bases; unmatched junction nucleotides: 8. This CDR3 contains 15 residues. CDR3 in DNA: TGTGCCAGCAGCCAAGGGACAGGGGCCTTAGAGACCCAGTACTTC. It is translated as CASSQGTGALETQYF.

The chain carries TRBV7-9 and TRBJ1-6, with 8 positions matching TRBD1. J lost 10 bases, V lost 6 bases, and 11 bases had no gene match. The CDR3 loop spans 15 amino acids. The germline gives CDR1 SEHNR, CDR2 FQNEAQ (reference sequence). CDR3 sequence: CASRLGQGALSPLHF. CDR3 nucleotide sequence: TGTGCCAGCAGACTAGGGCAGGGGGCATTGTCACCCCTCCACTTT.

This clonotype was seen once. Because the CDR3 is missing its conserved closing phenylalanine or tryptophan, this is likely a read error. This chain uses TRBV24-1 with TRBJ2-1, with TRBD2 matching over 10 bases. Germline-derived CDR1 and CDR2 are KGHDR and SFDVKD. This CDR3 has 17 amino acids. J gave up 0 bases and V 4 bases, and 5 bases lay outside the gene matches. The CDR3 spells CATSDTSGVPSYNEQFL. The DNA for the CDR3 is TGTGCCACCAGTGACACTAGCGGGGTTCCCTCCTACAATGAGCAGTTCTTA.

In this sample, this clonotype turned up a few times. V is TRBV6-6 and J is TRBJ2-5, with TRBD1 matching 8 bases. This CDR3 contains 17 residues. V shed 2 bases and J 2 bases; nucleotides not matched to a gene: 10. Per germline, CDR1 MNHNY and CDR2 SVGAGI (reference sequence). Here the CDR3 reads CASSYGGPGQGQETQYF. DNA of the CDR3: TGTGCCAGCAGTTACGGGGGACCAGGACAGGGACAAGAGACCCAGTACTTC.

This clonotype was observed at least ten times. This chain uses TRBV7-8 with TRBJ1-3; 7 bases align to TRBD1. The CDR3 has 16 amino acids. The V segment lost 0 bases and the J segment 2 bases; nucleotides outside the gene matches: 4. Germline assignment: CDR1 SGHVS and CDR2 FQNEAQ. The CDR3 reads CASSLATTGTGNTIYF. CDR3 nucleotide sequence: TGTGCCAGCAGCTTAGCCACGACAGGGACTGGAAACACCATATATTTT. Full variable domain (outside the CDR3, taken from reference TRBV7-8 and TRBJ1-3): GAGVSQSPRYKVAKRGQDVALRCDPISGHVSLFWYQQALGQGPEFLTYFQNEAQLDKSGLPSDRFFAERPEGSVSTLKIQRTQQEDSAVYLCASSLATTGTGNTIYFGEGSWLTVV.